The 3 T cell receptor beta chains given below trace back to one sample, sequenced in a study of CD8 T cells in Susac syndrome. An input of roughly 0.5 to 1 ug of RNA was subjected to reverse transcription using random hexamers. TCRdb ran MiXCR on the immunoSEQ multiplex PCR reads and lists one entry per CDR3 protein. This table has tens of thousands of distinct CDR3 sequences, 95% appearing once. The sample consisted of CD8+ T cells from PBMCs. These receptors all come from a human donor with Susac syndrome.

The chain links TRBV9 to TRBJ1-2, with 7 bases identical to TRBD1. Looked up from germline, CDR1 is SGDLS and CDR2 is YYNGEE. The CDR3 consists of 14 residues. V gave up 0 bases and J gave up 4 bases; unmatched junction bases: 3. The CDR3 DNA is TGTGCCAGCAGCGTAGACCAGGGGGGCTATGGCTACACCTTC. Protein sequence: CASSVDQGGYGYTF. The full variable domain, its missing parts supplied by reference TRBV9 and TRBJ1-2, is DSGVTQTPKHLITATGQRVTLRCSPRSGDLSVYWYQQSLDQGLQFLIQYYNGEERAKGNILERFSAQQFPDLHSELNLSSLELGDSALYFCASSVDQGGYGYTFGSGTRLTVV.

The chain recombines TRBV5-1 with TRBJ2-5, with TRBD1 matching 8 bases. V lost 4 bases to trimming and J lost 5 bases; unmatched junction nucleotides: 7. Germline CDR1 is SGHRS and CDR2 is YFSETQ. CDR3 length: 14 residues. CDR3 loop: CASSLDREWETQYF. CDR3 bases: TGCGCCAGCAGCCTGGACAGGGAGTGGGAGACCCAGTACTTC.

This chain uses TRBV29-1 with TRBJ1-2; TRBD1 is a possible D gene (5 bases). Between the trimmed V and J ends, which lost 2 bases and 7 bases, there was a span of 14 bases. Germline assignment: CDR1 SQVTM and CDR2 ANQGSEA. This CDR3 spans 13 amino acids. CDR3 nucleotide sequence: TGCAGCGTTGAACAGGGTAGCTTCAGTGGCTACACCTTC. Amino acids: CSVEQGSFSGYTF.